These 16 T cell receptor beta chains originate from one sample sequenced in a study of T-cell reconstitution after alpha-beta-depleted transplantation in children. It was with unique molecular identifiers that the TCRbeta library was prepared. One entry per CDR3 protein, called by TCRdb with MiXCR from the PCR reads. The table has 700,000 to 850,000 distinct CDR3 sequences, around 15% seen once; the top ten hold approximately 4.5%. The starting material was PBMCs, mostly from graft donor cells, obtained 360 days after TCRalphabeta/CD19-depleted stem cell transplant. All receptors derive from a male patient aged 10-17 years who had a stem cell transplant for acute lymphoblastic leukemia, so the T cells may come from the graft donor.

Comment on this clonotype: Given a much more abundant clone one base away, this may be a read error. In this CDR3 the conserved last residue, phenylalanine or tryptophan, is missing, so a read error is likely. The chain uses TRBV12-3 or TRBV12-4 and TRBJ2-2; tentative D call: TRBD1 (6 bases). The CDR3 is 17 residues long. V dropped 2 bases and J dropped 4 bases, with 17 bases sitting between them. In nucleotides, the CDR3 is TGTGCCAGCAGTTTACTGGGCAGGGGTGGATTCACCGGGGAGCTGTTTTGT. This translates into CASSLLGRGGFTGELFC.

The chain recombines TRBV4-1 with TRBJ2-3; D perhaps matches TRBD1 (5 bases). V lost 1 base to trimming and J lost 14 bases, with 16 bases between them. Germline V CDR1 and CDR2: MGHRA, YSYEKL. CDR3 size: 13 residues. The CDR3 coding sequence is TGCGCCAGCAGCCAAGCATCTGGGATGGGGCGGTATTTT. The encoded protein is CASSQASGMGRYF.

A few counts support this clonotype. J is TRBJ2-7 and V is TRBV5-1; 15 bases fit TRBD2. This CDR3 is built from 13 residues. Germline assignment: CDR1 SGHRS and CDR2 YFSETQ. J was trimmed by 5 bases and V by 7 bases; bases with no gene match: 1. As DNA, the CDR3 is TGCGCCAGCTGGACTAGCGGGAGGGACGAGCAGTACTTC. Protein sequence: CASWTSGRDEQYF.

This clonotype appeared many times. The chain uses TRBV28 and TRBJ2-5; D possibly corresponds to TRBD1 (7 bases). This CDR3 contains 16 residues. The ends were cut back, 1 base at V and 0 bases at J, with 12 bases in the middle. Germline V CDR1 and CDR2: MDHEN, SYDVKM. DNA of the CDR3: TGTGCCAGCAGTTTATCCCCAGGGGGGCACCAAGAGACCCAGTACTTC. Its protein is CASSLSPGGHQETQYF.

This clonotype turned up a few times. The DNA for the CDR3 is TGTGCCAGCAGCTTAGATTCCAGGGGCTACGAGCAGTACTTC. It yields the protein CASSLDSRGYEQYF. The rearrangement joins TRBV7-2 to TRBJ2-7, with a possible D match to TRBD1 (6 bases). This CDR3 has 14 amino acids. Trimming took off 1 base at V and 3 bases at J, with 10 bases between the two ends. Germline CDR1 and CDR2: SGHTA and FQGNSA.

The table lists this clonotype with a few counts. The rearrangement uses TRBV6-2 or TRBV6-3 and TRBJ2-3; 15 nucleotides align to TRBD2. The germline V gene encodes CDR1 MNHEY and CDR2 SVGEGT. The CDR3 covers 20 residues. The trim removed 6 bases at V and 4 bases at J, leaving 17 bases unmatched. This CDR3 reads CASSNNRTSGRAVSADTQYF. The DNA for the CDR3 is TGTGCCAGCAGCAATAACCGGACTAGCGGGAGGGCCGTAAGCGCAGATACGCAGTATTTT.

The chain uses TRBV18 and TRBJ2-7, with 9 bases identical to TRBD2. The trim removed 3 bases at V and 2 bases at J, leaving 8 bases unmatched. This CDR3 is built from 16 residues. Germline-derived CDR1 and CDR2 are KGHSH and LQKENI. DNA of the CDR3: TGTGCCAGCTCACCCGCGCTAGCGGGAACGACCTACGAGCAGTACTTC. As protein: CASSPALAGTTYEQYF.

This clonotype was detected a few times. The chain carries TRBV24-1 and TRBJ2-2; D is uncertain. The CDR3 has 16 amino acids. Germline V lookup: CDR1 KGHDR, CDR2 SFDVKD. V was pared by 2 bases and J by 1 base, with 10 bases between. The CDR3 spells CATSDSYRRNTGELFF. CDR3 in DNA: TGTGCCACCAGTGATTCATACAGAAGGAACACCGGGGAGCTGTTTTTT.

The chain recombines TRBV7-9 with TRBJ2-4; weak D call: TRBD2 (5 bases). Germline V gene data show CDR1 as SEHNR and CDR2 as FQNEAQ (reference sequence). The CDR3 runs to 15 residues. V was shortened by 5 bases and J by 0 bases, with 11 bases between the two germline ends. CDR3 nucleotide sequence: TGTGCCAGCAGCCCCGTCGGACTAGCCAAAAACATTCAGTACTTC. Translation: CASSPVGLAKNIQYF.

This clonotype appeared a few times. The CDR3 bases are TGCAGCGGGCAGGATAATGAAAAACTGTTTTTT. Translation gives CSGQDNEKLFF. This chain joins TRBV29-1 and TRBJ1-4; D gene ambiguous. The V and J ends lost 7 bases and 4 bases respectively, with 7 bases between them. The CDR3 sequence is 11 residues long. The germline V gene encodes CDR1 SQVTM and CDR2 ANQGSEA.

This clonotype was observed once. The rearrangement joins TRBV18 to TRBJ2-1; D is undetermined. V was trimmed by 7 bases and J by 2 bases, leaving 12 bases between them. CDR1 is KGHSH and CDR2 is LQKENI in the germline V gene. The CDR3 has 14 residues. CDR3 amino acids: CASFRGWAYNEQFF. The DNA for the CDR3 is TGTGCCAGCTTTAGAGGTTGGGCCTACAATGAGCAGTTCTTC.

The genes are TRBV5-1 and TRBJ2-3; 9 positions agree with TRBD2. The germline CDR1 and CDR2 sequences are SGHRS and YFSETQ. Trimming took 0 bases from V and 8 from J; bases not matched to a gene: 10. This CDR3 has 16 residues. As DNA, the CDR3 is TGCGCCAGCAGCTTGGTACCAGCGGGGGGACTCATTACGCAGTATTTT. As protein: CASSLVPAGGLITQYF. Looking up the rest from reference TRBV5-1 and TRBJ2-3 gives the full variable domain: KAGVTQTPRYLIKTRGQQVTLSCSPISGHRSVSWYQQTPGQGLQFLFEYFSETQRNKGNFPGRFSGRQFSNSRSEMNVSTLELGDSALYLCASSLVPAGGLITQYFGPGTRLTVL.

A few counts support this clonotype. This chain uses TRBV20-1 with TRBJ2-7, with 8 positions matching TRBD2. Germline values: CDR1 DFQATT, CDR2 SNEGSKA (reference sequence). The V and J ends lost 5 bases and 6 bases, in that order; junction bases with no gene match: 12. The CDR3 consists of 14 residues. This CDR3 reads CSALPGLGLREQYF. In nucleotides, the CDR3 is TGCAGTGCTCTTCCGGGACTAGGCCTTCGCGAGCAGTACTTC.

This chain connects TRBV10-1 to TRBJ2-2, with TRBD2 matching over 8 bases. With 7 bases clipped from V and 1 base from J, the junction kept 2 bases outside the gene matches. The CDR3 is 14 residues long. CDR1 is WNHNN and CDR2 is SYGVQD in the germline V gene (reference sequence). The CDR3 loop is CASTAGVNTGELFF. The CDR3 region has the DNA TGCGCCAGCACAGCGGGAGTGAACACCGGGGAGCTGTTTTTT.

The CDR3 nucleotides read TGTGCCAGCCGACAGGGGTTTGGAAACACCATATATTTT. It is translated as CASRQGFGNTIYF. The rearrangement uses TRBV6-1 and TRBJ1-3; TRBD1 matches 8 bases. Germline lookup yields CDR1 MNHNS and CDR2 SASEGT. The V and J ends lost 8 bases and 3 bases, in that order; junction bases with no gene match: 3. The CDR3 runs 13 residues.

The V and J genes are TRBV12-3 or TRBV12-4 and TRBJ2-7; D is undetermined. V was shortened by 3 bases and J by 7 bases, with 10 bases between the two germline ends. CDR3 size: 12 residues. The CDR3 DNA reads TGTGCCAGCAGTTTCTCCAACCTAGAGCAGTACTTC. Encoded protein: CASSFSNLEQYF.